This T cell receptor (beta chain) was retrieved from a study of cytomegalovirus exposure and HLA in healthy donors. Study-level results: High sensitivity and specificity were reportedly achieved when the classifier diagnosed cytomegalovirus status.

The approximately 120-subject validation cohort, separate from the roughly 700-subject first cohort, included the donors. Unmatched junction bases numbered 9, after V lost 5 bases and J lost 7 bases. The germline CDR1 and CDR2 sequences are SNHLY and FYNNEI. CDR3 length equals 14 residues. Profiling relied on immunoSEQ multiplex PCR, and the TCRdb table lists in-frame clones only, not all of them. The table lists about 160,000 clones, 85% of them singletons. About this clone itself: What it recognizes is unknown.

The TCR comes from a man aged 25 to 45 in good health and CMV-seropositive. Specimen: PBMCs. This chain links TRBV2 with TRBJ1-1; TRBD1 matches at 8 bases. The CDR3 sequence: CASSRGQVPLEAFF. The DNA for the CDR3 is TGTGCCAGCAGTCGGGGACAGGTCCCTCTTGAAGCTTTCTTT.